This TCR beta chain was profiled in a study of CD8 T cells in Susac syndrome. A single count supports this clonotype. cDNA came from about 0.46 to 1 ug RNA primed by random hexamers. TCRdb recomputed calls from the immunoSEQ multiplex PCR reads with MiXCR, one row per CDR3 protein. Of roughly 200,000 distinct CDR3 sequences in the sample, 85% to 95% were seen once. The authors carried out high-throughput sequencing of TCR beta. They applied it to CD8+ and CD4+ T cells obtained from blood. The ends were cut back, 1 base at V and 0 bases at J, with 6 bases in the middle. In germline, CDR1 is SQVTM, CDR2 ANQGSEA. CDR3 length equals 13 residues.

The sequence derives from a human donor in good health. V is TRBV29-1 and J is TRBJ1-1, with D unresolved. Sample: CD4+ T cells from PBMCs. The CDR3 DNA sequence: TGCAGCGTTGAAGGGCGAATGAACACTGAAGCTTTCTTT. Translation: CSVEGRMNTEAFF.